The sequence of this T cell receptor beta chain was determined in a study of cytomegalovirus exposure and HLA in healthy donors. A multiplex PCR was run with 60 Vbeta primers and 13 Jbeta primers. TCRdb's table, derived via immunoSEQ multiplex PCR, lists solely in-frame clones and lacks some. The record lists 150,000 or so clones, of which the ten most abundant hold 1.3%. Overall study results and limits: Later analysis identified a missense DCLRE1C variant that was linked to TCR beta V- and J-gene trimming. Analyses of presence and absence presupposed an approximately uniform sequencing depth across donors. Immune exposure data for these donors was limited to CMV serostatus.

Concerning this clone: Antigen specificity is unknown.

The V gene's germline CDR1 is ENHRY and CDR2 SYGVKD. This CDR3 contains 14 residues. V was clipped by 6 bases and J by 7 bases; unmatched bases: 11. Sequencing was done on a sample of PBMCs. This chain joins TRBV10-3 and TRBJ2-7; 8 positions agree with TRBD2. The TCR comes from a woman aged 55-69 years in good health and CMV-seronegative. The CDR3 sequence: CAIRREEGLREQYF. CDR3 coding DNA: TGTGCCATCAGGCGGGAGGAGGGGTTACGGGAGCAGTACTTC.